Listed below are T cell receptor beta chains from one sample, sequenced in a study of ipilimumab plus nivolumab after autologous stem cell transplantation. Here immunoSEQ multiplex PCR was the method, and the copy in TCRdb shows in-frame clones only, minus some. The sample lists about 22,000 clones, roughly 74% occurring once. The sequences come from PBMCs, collected in a trial of ipilimumab plus nivolumab as post-transplant consolidation. The source is a male donor with diffuse large B-cell lymphoma. CDR3s include the opening cysteine and the closing phenylalanine or tryptophan. The D gene is left open where the match is weak. Clone size appears in some rows only: once, few, many, or a class for an expanded clone.

16	TRBD1	TRBJ2-7	TRBV7-8	once	CASSQESGGPFDEQYF	TGTGCCAGCAGCCAAGAATCAGGGGGCCCGTTCGACGAGCAGTACTTC
14	NA	TRBJ1-2	TRBV7-2	NA	CASSLNPGAGGYTF	TGTGCCAGCAGCTTAAATCCAGGGGCAGGTGGCTACACCTTC
14	NA	TRBJ2-1	TRBV18	once	CASSPPQTYNEQFF	TGTGCCAGCTCACCACCTCAGACCTACAATGAGCAGTTCTTC
17	TRBD2	TRBJ2-7	TRBV13	NA	CASSLGGLAGSTYEQYF	TGTGCCAGCAGCTTAGGGGGACTAGCGGGGTCGACCTACGAGCAGTACTTC
14	NA	TRBJ1-1	TRBV4-3	NA	CASSQYTANTEAFF	TGCGCCAGCAGCCAATACACAGCGAACACTGAAGCTTTCTTT
14	NA	TRBJ1-6	TRBV19	NA	CASSARIGFSPLHF	TGTGCCAGTAGTGCACGCATTGGTTTTTCACCCCTCCACTTT
17	NA	TRBJ2-5	TRBV6-1	NA	CASSEGLGQGYWETQYF	TGTGCCAGCAGTGAAGGACTCGGGCAGGGTTATTGGGAGACCCAGTACTTC
16	NA	TRBJ2-3	TRBV5-1	NA	CASSLGTALISDTQYF	TGCGCCAGCAGCTTAGGGACGGCGCTAATCTCAGATACGCAGTATTTT
15	TRBD1	TRBJ2-1	TRBV6-1	once	CASSEGTGGYNEQFF	TGTGCCAGCAGTGAAGGGACAGGGGGCTACAATGAGCAGTTCTTC
13	TRBD2	TRBJ2-3	TRBV5-1	NA	CASGTSGADTQYF	TGCGCCAGCGGGACTAGCGGGGCGGATACGCAGTATTTT
15	NA	TRBJ1-1	TRBV7-9	NA	CASSFQAGARAEAFF	TGTGCCAGCAGCTTTCAAGCAGGGGCAAGAGCTGAAGCTTTCTTT
12	TRBD2	TRBJ2-1	TRBV6-1	NA	CASPGGGTEQFF	TGTGCCAGCCCGGGAGGAGGGACTGAGCAGTTCTTC
14	NA	TRBJ1-1	TRBV2	NA	CASNWWGVGTEAFF	TGTGCCAGCAACTGGTGGGGCGTGGGGACTGAAGCTTTCTTT
16	TRBD2	TRBJ2-1	TRBV7-8	NA	CASSPRGSGVHNEQFF	TGTGCCAGCAGCCCTCGGGGGAGCGGGGTCCACAATGAGCAGTTCTTC
14	NA	TRBJ1-2	TRBV2	medium-sized	CASSDPMGKGGYTF	TGTGCCAGCAGCGACCCGATGGGGAAGGGAGGCTACACCTTC
15	TRBD1	TRBJ2-5	TRBV13	NA	CASRPGQTGQETQYF	TGTGCCAGCAGACCCGGACAGACAGGGCAAGAGACCCAGTACTTC
16	NA	TRBJ1-2	TRBV6-1	NA	CASSELVGRENYGYTF	TGTGCCAGCAGTGAATTGGTGGGGCGCGAAAACTATGGCTACACCTTC
15	TRBD2	TRBJ2-3	TRBV19	medium-sized	CASRFTSGGTDTQYF	TGTGCCAGTAGATTCACTAGCGGGGGGACAGATACGCAGTATTTT
17	TRBD2	TRBJ2-3	TRBV5-1	NA	CASSGSASGGPTDTQYF	TGCGCCAGCAGCGGGTCGGCTAGCGGGGGGCCCACAGATACGCAGTATTTT
13	TRBD1	TRBJ2-7	TRBV5-1	few	CASSSQGQDEQYF	TGCGCCAGCAGTTCCCAGGGACAGGACGAGCAGTACTTC
12	NA	TRBJ1-1	TRBV28	NA	CASSLKLAEAFF	TGTGCCAGCAGTCTCAAATTGGCTGAAGCTTTCTTT
16	TRBD2	TRBJ2-3	TRBV5-1	NA	CASSLGTSGYTDTQYF	TGCGCCAGCAGCTTGGGGACTAGCGGCTACACAGATACGCAGTATTTT
14	NA	TRBJ1-1	TRBV27	NA	CASSFGRTPTEAFF	TGTGCCAGCAGTTTTGGCAGAACACCCACTGAAGCTTTCTTT
14	TRBD1	TRBJ1-2	TRBV5-4	NA	CASSWGQGGNGYTF	TGTGCCAGCAGCTGGGGACAGGGTGGAAATGGCTACACCTTC
14	NA	TRBJ1-1	TRBV19	medium-sized	CASSPRTYNTEAFF	TGTGCCAGTAGTCCTCGGACATATAACACTGAAGCTTTCTTT
12	NA	TRBJ2-2	TRBV6-5	NA	CASSDRAGELFF	TGCGCCAGCAGTGATAGGGCCGGGGAGCTGTTTTTT
15	NA	TRBJ1-1	TRBV5-5	NA	CASSLRNRRFVEAFF	TGTGCCAGCAGCTTAAGGAACAGAAGATTTGTTGAAGCTTTCTTT
13	TRBD1	TRBJ1-2	TRBV9	NA	CASSRGQANGYTF	TGTGCCAGCAGCCGGGGACAGGCGAATGGCTACACCTTC
11	NA	TRBJ1-1	TRBV2	NA	CARRQNTEAFF	TGTGCCAGGAGGCAGAACACTGAAGCTTTCTTT
16	TRBD2	TRBJ2-7	TRBV9	few	CASSPSSGGPSYEQYF	TGTGCCAGCAGCCCCTCTAGCGGGGGCCCCTCCTACGAGCAGTACTTC
10	NA	TRBJ1-1	TRBV29-1	NA	CSVVVLEAFF	TGCAGCGTTGTTGTATTAGAAGCTTTCTTT
14	NA	TRBJ1-1	TRBV19	NA	CASSIQFGRTEAFF	TGTGCCAGTAGTATTCAGTTCGGGCGCACTGAAGCTTTCTTT
15	NA	TRBJ1-3	TRBV5-8	NA	CASSLASFAGNTIYF	TGTGCCAGCAGCTTGGCCTCTTTCGCTGGAAACACCATATATTTT
15	NA	TRBJ1-5	TRBV7-8	NA	CASRPEGGWDQPQHF	TGTGCCAGCAGACCAGAGGGGGGGTGGGATCAGCCCCAGCATTTT
11	NA	TRBJ2-2	TRBV2	NA	CASEETGELFF	TGTGCCAGCGAAGAAACCGGGGAGCTGTTTTTT
15	NA	TRBJ1-1	TRBV7-9	NA	CASSLLPLMNTEAFF	TGTGCCAGCAGCTTATTACCGTTAATGAACACTGAAGCTTTCTTT
15	TRBD2	TRBJ2-5	TRBV5-1	NA	CASSPPAGDRETQYF	TGCGCCAGCAGCCCCCCGGCGGGGGATCGGGAGACCCAGTACTTC
15	NA	TRBJ2-2	TRBV7-3	medium-sized	CASSLTGGTLGELFF	TGTGCCAGCAGCTTAACTGGGGGGACCCTCGGGGAGCTGTTTTTT
16	TRBD1	TRBJ1-2	TRBV19	NA	CASSILRGRLRYGYTF	TGTGCCAGTAGTATTCTCAGGGGGCGCCTCCGGTATGGCTACACCTTC
15	NA	TRBJ1-1	TRBV6-1	NA	CASSDGGLQNTEAFF	TGTGCCAGCAGTGATGGTGGCCTTCAGAACACTGAAGCTTTCTTT
13	TRBD1	TRBJ1-2	TRBV19	NA	CASSPGQGFGYTF	TGTGCCAGTAGTCCGGGACAGGGGTTTGGCTACACCTTC
14	NA	TRBJ2-5	TRBV27	NA	CASSAGRGEETQYF	TGTGCCAGCAGCGCAGGGAGAGGTGAAGAGACCCAGTACTTC
16	NA	TRBJ1-3	TRBV7-6	NA	CASSLNPGTRGNTIYF	TGTGCCAGCAGCTTAAATCCCGGGACACGCGGAAACACCATATATTTT
15	TRBD2	TRBJ2-1	TRBV28	NA	CASRMGLAGSNEQFF	TGTGCCAGCAGGATGGGACTAGCGGGCTCTAATGAGCAGTTCTTC
11	NA	TRBJ2-7	TRBV2	many	CASSGNYEQYF	TGTGCCAGCAGCGGGAACTACGAGCAGTACTTC
12	TRBD1	TRBJ2-1	TRBV27	NA	CASSPQGHEQFF	TGTGCCAGCAGTCCACAGGGGCATGAGCAGTTCTTC
14	NA	TRBJ2-2	TRBV7-2	NA	CASSLAANTGELFF	TGTGCCAGCAGCTTAGCCGCGAACACCGGGGAGCTGTTTTTT
14	NA	TRBJ1-2	TRBV7-9	NA	CASSPKDSFPGYTF	TGTGCCAGCAGCCCCAAGGACAGTTTCCCTGGCTACACCTTC
15	NA	TRBJ2-7	TRBV14	NA	CASSFYHGQYYEQYF	TGTGCCAGCAGCTTCTACCACGGACAATACTACGAGCAGTACTTC
16	TRBD1	TRBJ2-5	TRBV28	once	CASSFSGQALSGTQYF	TGTGCCAGCAGTTTCTCGGGACAGGCCCTTTCGGGGACCCAGTACTTC
13	NA	TRBJ1-2	TRBV14	NA	CASSRSVSDGYTF	TGTGCCAGCAGCCGCTCCGTGTCGGATGGCTACACCTTC
15	TRBD1	TRBJ1-1	TRBV5-1	NA	CASSAQGQGETEAFF	TGCGCCAGCAGCGCCCAGGGACAGGGTGAGACTGAAGCTTTCTTT
12	NA	TRBJ2-5	TRBV9	NA	CASSPSWETQYF	TGTGCCAGCAGCCCAAGTTGGGAGACCCAGTACTTC
13	NA	TRBJ2-5	TRBV5-4	NA	CASSTGLGETQYF	TGTGCCAGCAGCACGGGCCTTGGGGAGACCCAGTACTTC
17	NA	TRBJ2-5	TRBV7-9	NA	CASSSGQDYGRQETQYF	TGTGCCAGCAGCTCGGGTCAGGACTACGGAAGACAAGAGACCCAGTACTTC
15	NA	TRBJ2-1	TRBV2	NA	CASRQATRLYNEQFF	TGTGCCAGCAGACAGGCCACGCGTTTATACAATGAGCAGTTCTTC
13	NA	TRBJ2-5	TRBV18	NA	CASSKQDQETQYF	TGTGCCAGCTCCAAACAGGATCAAGAGACCCAGTACTTC
14	TRBD2	TRBJ2-1	TRBV5-6	NA	CASSLVAGLNEQFF	TGTGCCAGCAGCTTAGTAGCGGGCCTCAATGAGCAGTTCTTC